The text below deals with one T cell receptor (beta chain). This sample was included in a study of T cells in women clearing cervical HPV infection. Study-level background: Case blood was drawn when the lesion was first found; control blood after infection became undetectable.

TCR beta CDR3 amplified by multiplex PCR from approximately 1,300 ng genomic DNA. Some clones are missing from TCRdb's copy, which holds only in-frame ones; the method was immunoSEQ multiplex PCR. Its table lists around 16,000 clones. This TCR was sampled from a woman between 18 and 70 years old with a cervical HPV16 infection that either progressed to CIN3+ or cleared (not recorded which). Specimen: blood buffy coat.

CDR3 protein: CASSLGTVQETQYF. Partial CDR3 DNA: TGCGCCAGCAGCTTGGGGACAGTCCAAGAGACG. This sequence joins TRBV5-1 and TRBJ2-3, with D possibly matching TRBD1 (6 bases). With the read ending 3 residues before the CDR3 end, the germline J gene is used to fill in that end. The germline V gene has CDR1 SGHRS and CDR2 YFSETQ. CDR3 length: 14 amino acids. Filled out from reference TRBV5-1 and TRBJ2-3, the complete variable domain reads KAGVTQTPRYLIKTRGQQVTLSCSPISGHRSVSWYQQTPGQGLQFLFEYFSETQRNKGNFPGRFSGRQFSNSRSEMNVSTLELGDSALYLCASSLGTVQETQYFGPGTRLTVL.